This T cell receptor beta chain was obtained from a study of T cells in narcolepsy. Across the whole study: Patients with NT1 or NT2 and healthy control donors were enrolled.

CDR1 is MGHDK, CDR2 SYGVNS, per germline. Trimming removed 3 bases from V and 0 bases from J, with 18 bases in between. This CDR3 region has 17 residues. A note on this clone: What it binds is not known.

The assay was immunoSEQ multiplex PCR, and TCRdb's table has in-frame clones only and misses some. The sample shows 26,000 or so clones, 86% of them seen only once. Study observations and caveats: Same-patient CSF and blood CD4+ T cell clonotypes included HCRT-specific and TRIB2-specific autoreactive ones. No autoreactive T cell clone sequences appeared in some memory CD4+ repertoires.

The J gene is TRBJ2-7, the V gene TRBV25-1, with D perhaps TRBD1 or TRBD2 (6 bases each). The TCR was taken from a human donor with narcolepsy. Sequences were obtained from CD45RA- memory CD4+ T cells from PBMCs. The CDR3 here is CASSDGGGTPNSYEQYF. The CDR3 DNA is TGTGCCAGCAGTGACGGAGGGGGGACACCTAACTCCTACGAGCAGTACTTC.